The 29 T cell receptor beta chains below come from one sample, sequenced in a study of blood T cell repertoires in COVID-19. Assay: immunoSEQ multiplex PCR; the TCRdb copy retains only in-frame clones and omits some. Among about 500,000 clones, 70% to 90% were seen once, and the ten largest hold less than 9%. The sequenced sample was peripheral blood. These receptors were taken from a woman aged 45-65 years with COVID-19, enrolled during active disease.

V and J are TRBV4-1 and TRBJ1-2, with 8 bases fitting TRBD1. J was trimmed by 5 bases and V by 5 bases; bases with no gene match: 16. The germline CDR1 and CDR2 sequences are MGHRA and YSYEKL. This CDR3 is 17 amino acids long. This CDR3 reads CASSAASTGEIGYGYTF. CDR3 bases: TGCGCCAGCAGCGCAGCCTCGACAGGGGAAATAGGATATGGCTACACCTTC.

The genes are TRBV30 and TRBJ2-7; TRBD1 matches at 12 bases. Germline values: CDR1 GTSNPN, CDR2 SVGIG (reference sequence). The V gene end was trimmed by 2 bases and the J gene end by 7 bases; junction bases not matched to a gene: 9. The CDR3 consists of 15 residues. The CDR3 DNA sequence: TGTGCCTGGAGTACCGGGGGACAGGGGGCGTGGGAGCAGTACTTC. Amino acids: CAWSTGGQGAWEQYF.

The chain is built from TRBV28 and TRBJ2-7, with D hard to call. Trimming stripped 2 bases from V and 4 bases from J, with 9 bases between. The germline CDR1 and CDR2 sequences are MDHEN and SYDVKM. There are 13 residues in the CDR3. The CDR3 is CASSLSSQYEQYF. CDR3 in DNA: TGTGCCAGCAGTTTAAGTAGTCAATACGAGCAGTACTTC.

The V call is TRBV7-9, the J call TRBJ1-3; no definite D call. Trimming removed 4 bases at V and 3 bases at J, with 7 bases between. The length of the CDR3 is 13 residues. CDR1 is SEHNR, CDR2 FQNEAQ, per germline (reference sequence). The CDR3 region has the DNA TGTGCCAGCAGCTACGTGCGTGGAAACACCATATATTTT. It translates to CASSYVRGNTIYF.

The chain links TRBV5-6 to TRBJ1-1, with D unclear. The germline V gene encodes CDR1 SGHDT and CDR2 YYEEEE. V was clipped by 2 bases and J by 5 bases, with 10 bases between them. This CDR3 is 13 amino acids long. Written as DNA, the CDR3 is TGTGCCAGCAGCTTCCCCTCGGGGACTGAAGCTTTCTTT. It encodes CASSFPSGTEAFF.

CDR3 loop: CASTRVGQDHGYTF. The CDR3 DNA reads as TGTGCCAGCACCAGGGTCGGACAGGATCATGGCTACACCTTC. This chain links TRBV11-2 with TRBJ1-2; 7 bases are shared with TRBD1. CDR1 SGHAT and CDR2 FQNNGV come from the germline V gene. The J segment lost 6 bases and the V segment lost 7 bases, leaving 11 bases of the junction unmatched. This CDR3 is 14 amino acids long.

The chain employs TRBV3-1 (or the pseudogene TRBV3-2) and TRBJ2-1; 10 nucleotides line up with TRBD2. Germline V gene sequence: CDR1 LGHDT, CDR2 YNNKEL (reference sequence). This CDR3 has 16 amino acids. The J segment lost 8 bases and the V segment lost 4 bases, leaving 11 bases of the junction unmatched. Written as DNA, the CDR3 is TGTGCCAGCAGCCCGCGCCCTACTAGCGGGGAATATGAGCAGTTCTTC. Amino acid sequence: CASSPRPTSGEYEQFF.

The J gene is TRBJ1-3, the V gene TRBV27, with D uncertain. In germline, CDR1 is MNHEY, CDR2 SMNVEV (reference sequence). Trimming stripped 4 bases from V and 2 bases from J, with 6 bases between. The CDR3 contains 13 residues. The CDR3: CASSWAAGNTIYF. The CDR3 coding sequence is TGTGCCAGCAGTTGGGCAGCTGGAAACACCATATATTTT.

The chain links TRBV4-2 to TRBJ2-7, with D uncertain. The ends were cut back, 6 bases at V and 1 base at J, with 13 bases in the middle. Germline lookup yields CDR1 LGHNA and CDR2 YNFKEQ. The CDR3 loop spans 14 amino acids. CDR3 amino acids: CASRWVGGSYEQYF. In DNA form, the CDR3 reads TGTGCCAGCAGATGGGTTGGCGGATCCTACGAGCAGTACTTC.

The chain links TRBV28 to TRBJ1-5; maybe TRBD1 (5 bases). The CDR3 runs 14 residues. V was trimmed by 2 bases and J by 7 bases, leaving 12 bases between them. The germline CDR1 and CDR2 sequences are MDHEN and SYDVKM. The CDR3 DNA reads TGTGCCAGCAGTTTAAATACCCCAGGGCAGCCCCAGCATTTT. It translates to CASSLNTPGQPQHF. The full variable domain, completed using reference TRBV28 and TRBJ1-5, is DVKVTQSSRYLVKRTGEKVFLECVQDMDHENMFWYRQDPGLGLRLIYFSYDVKMKEKGDIPEGYSVSREKKERFSLILESASTNQTSMYLCASSLNTPGQPQHFGDGTRLSIL.

The gene calls are TRBV5-1 and TRBJ1-1, with D uncertain. Germline V gene sequence: CDR1 SGHRS, CDR2 YFSETQ. V was trimmed by 0 bases and J by 7 bases, leaving 13 bases between them. This CDR3 contains 14 residues. CDR3 nucleotide sequence: TGCGCCAGCAGCTTGGAATGGGCGTCCAATGAAGCTTTCTTT. Encoded protein: CASSLEWASNEAFF.

The chain has TRBV11-2 and TRBJ2-3, with a tentative D call TRBD2 (7 bases). V lost 1 base, J lost 5 bases, and 16 bases lay in between. The germline gives CDR1 SGHAT, CDR2 FQNNGV. The CDR3 runs 16 residues. The CDR3 DNA sequence: TGTGCCAGCAGCTTAGTGGGGGGGCCACCAAGAGATACGCAGTATTTT. As protein: CASSLVGGPPRDTQYF.

For this clone: The same CDR3 arises from other DNA sequences in this sample as well. The chain has TRBV5-1 and TRBJ2-2; maybe TRBD2 (6 bases). CDR3 length equals 15 residues. Germline lookup yields CDR1 SGHRS and CDR2 YFSETQ. V lost 1 base, J lost 0 bases, and 7 bases lay in between. The CDR3 is CASSLSGANTGELFF. CDR3 nucleotide sequence: TGCGCCAGCAGCTTGTCGGGGGCGAACACCGGGGAGCTGTTTTTT.

The gene calls are TRBV6-5 and TRBJ1-1; a possible D gene is TRBD1 (5 bases). The CDR3 runs to 14 residues. The germline V gene encodes CDR1 MNHEY and CDR2 SVGAGI. Trimming shortened V by 2 bases and J by 3 bases, and 10 bases separated the two germline ends. CDR3 sequence (DNA): TGTGCCAGCAGTTACCAGGGAAAGTACACTGAAGCTTTCTTT. It specifies CASSYQGKYTEAFF.

The chain has TRBV12-5 and TRBJ2-3, with D possibly TRBD2 on 7 matching bases. The V end lost 3 bases, the J end lost 0 bases, and 22 bases lay between the germline ends. The CDR3 is 19 residues long. Germline loops: CDR1 LGHNT, CDR2 FRNRAP. In DNA, the CDR3 is TGTGCTAGTGGTTTTTCGGTTGCGGGGGCCCGGGGTAGCACAGATACGCAGTATTTT. Residues: CASGFSVAGARGSTDTQYF.

The rearrangement links TRBV6-5 to TRBJ1-5; D unclear. This CDR3 region has 13 residues. The germline gives CDR1 MNHEY, CDR2 SVGAGI. With 11 bases removed from V and 2 bases from J, the gap between germline ends came to 13 bases. The CDR3 here is CAARRGGNQPQHF. The DNA for the CDR3 is TGTGCCGCGCGTCGGGGAGGCAATCAGCCCCAGCATTTT.

CDR3 sequence: CAISESSWASGQETQYF. CDR3 sequence (DNA): TGTGCCATCAGTGAGTCCTCCTGGGCTAGCGGGCAAGAGACCCAGTACTTC. The chain recombines TRBV10-3 with TRBJ2-5; 8 positions agree with TRBD2. Looked up from germline, CDR1 is ENHRY and CDR2 is SYGVKD. V shed 0 bases, J shed 2 bases, and the junction held 8 bases outside the gene matches. The CDR3 is 17 residues long.

The rearrangement uses TRBV19 and TRBJ2-3; no firm D call. Trimming left V 6 bases short and J 6 bases short, with 13 bases between. The CDR3 totals 13 residues. Germline values: CDR1 LNHDA, CDR2 SQIVND (reference sequence). Written as DNA, the CDR3 is TGTGCCAGTAGCCTCTCTCCGGAGGATACGCAGTATTTT. This gives the protein CASSLSPEDTQYF. The full variable domain, with the rest looked up from reference TRBV19 and TRBJ2-3, is DGGITQSPKYLFRKEGQNVTLSCEQNLNHDAMYWYRQDPGQGLRLIYYSQIVNDFQKGDIAEGYSVSREKKESFPLTVTSAQKNPTAFYLCASSLSPEDTQYFGPGTRLTVL.

The rearrangement links TRBV19 to TRBJ2-7; maybe TRBD2 (6 bases). Germline V gene sequence: CDR1 LNHDA, CDR2 SQIVND (reference sequence). Trimming left V 3 bases short and J 5 bases short, with 11 bases between. This CDR3 comprises 13 residues. The CDR3 sequence: CASSMGGSNEQYF. The DNA of the CDR3 is TGTGCCAGTAGTATGGGGGGAAGTAACGAGCAGTACTTC.

The chain links TRBV6-5 to TRBJ1-3; D remains ambiguous. V was clipped by 5 bases and J by 7 bases, with 12 bases between them. Germline CDR1 reads MNHEY; CDR2 reads SVGAGI. The CDR3 loop spans 13 amino acids. CDR3 in DNA: TGTGCCAGCAGTCGCCCCCCGGGGAACACCATATATTTT. It yields the protein CASSRPPGNTIYF.

DNA for the CDR3: TGTGCCAGCAGCCAACTAACCATGAACACTGAAGCTTTCTTT. It yields the protein CASSQLTMNTEAFF. The V call is TRBV3-1 (or the pseudogene TRBV3-2), the J call TRBJ1-1, with D hard to call. Trimming removed 2 bases at V and 0 bases at J, with 7 bases between. Germline V gives CDR1 LGHDT, CDR2 YNNKEL (reference sequence). This CDR3 region has 14 residues.

This chain connects TRBV10-3 to TRBJ1-2; TRBD1 aligns across 10 bases. Germline trimming cut 2 bases from V and 3 bases from J; bases unmatched to any gene: 3. The germline gives CDR1 ENHRY, CDR2 SYGVKD. The CDR3 length is 15 residues. CDR3 sequence: CAISEGTGAYYGYTF. CDR3 nucleotide sequence: TGTGCCATCAGTGAGGGGACAGGGGCGTACTATGGCTACACCTTC.

The rearrangement uses TRBV30 and TRBJ2-4; the D is unclear. V lost 0 bases and J lost 4, with 7 bases in between. Germline V gene lookup returns CDR1 GTSNPN and CDR2 SVGIG (reference sequence). CDR3 length: 13 residues. CDR3 DNA: TGTGCCTGGAGTGTCAATTCAAAAAACATTCAGTACTTC. It is translated as CAWSVNSKNIQYF.

Only one count was recorded for this clone. The V gene is TRBV6-5, the J gene TRBJ1-5; no definite D call. The V end lost 7 bases, the J end lost 7 bases, and 20 bases lay between the germline ends. The germline CDR1 and CDR2 sequences are MNHEY and SVGAGI. The CDR3 is 15 amino acids. CDR3 amino acids: CASKFWDSPGQPQHF. CDR3 coding DNA: TGTGCCAGCAAGTTCTGGGATTCCCCGGGGCAGCCCCAGCATTTT.

The chain is built from TRBV20-1 and TRBJ2-1, with 10 bases fitting TRBD1. Trimming took 7 bases from V and 10 from J; bases not matched to a gene: 10. This CDR3 has 13 residues. Germline assignment: CDR1 DFQATT and CDR2 SNEGSKA (reference sequence). Here the CDR3 reads CSGSDRGPWEQFF. DNA of the CDR3: TGCAGTGGTAGTGACAGGGGGCCTTGGGAGCAGTTCTTC.

The chain couples TRBV24-1 to TRBJ2-1; 7 nucleotides line up with TRBD2. J was trimmed by 4 bases and V by 1 base; bases with no gene match: 3. The germline CDR1 and CDR2 sequences are KGHDR and SFDVKD. The CDR3 sequence is 15 residues long. The CDR3: CATSDFGGGYNEQFF. CDR3 in DNA: TGTGCCACCAGTGATTTTGGCGGGGGTTACAATGAGCAGTTCTTC.

The chain joins TRBV6-5 to TRBJ1-1; tentatively, D is TRBD1 (5 bases). With 5 bases removed from V and 1 base from J, the gap between germline ends came to 14 bases. Germline V gene lookup returns CDR1 MNHEY and CDR2 SVGAGI. This CDR3 comprises 15 residues. CDR3 nucleotide sequence: TGTGCCAGCAGTAGGGGCACGGACCGGAACACTGAAGCTTTCTTT. Translation gives CASSRGTDRNTEAFF.

This chain uses TRBV7-6 with TRBJ1-6; 7 bases are shared with TRBD1. V trimming: 5 bases; J trimming: 7 bases; junction bases outside the gene matches: 11. This CDR3 region has 16 residues. The germline CDR1 and CDR2 sequences are SGHVS and FNYEAQ. CDR3 nucleotide sequence: TGTGCCAGCAGCCTTGGGGCAGGGGGAAGAAATTCACCCCTCCACTTT. Translated: CASSLGAGGRNSPLHF.

CDR3 amino acids: CASSSPGGRTDTQYF. CDR3 nucleotides: TGTGCCAGCAGTTCTCCGGGGGGTCGCACAGATACGCAGTATTTT. The chain recombines TRBV27 with TRBJ2-3; 7 bases align to TRBD2. The germline V gene encodes CDR1 MNHEY and CDR2 SMNVEV (reference sequence). V trimming: 4 bases; J trimming: 1 base; junction bases outside the gene matches: 5. CDR3 length equals 15 residues.